A single sample gave rise to the 21 T cell receptor beta chains below, sequenced in a study of identical twins. A single record per CDR3 protein comes from TCRdb applying MiXCR to the 5' RACE reads. The repertoire holds over 200,000 distinct CDR3 sequences, with around 10% as singletons. The sample comprised memory (CD45RO+) T cells sorted from blood. These receptors were taken from a woman between 18 and 29 years old in good health.

The chain links TRBV11-3 to TRBJ1-1, with D perhaps TRBD1 (6 bases). Deletions cut 5 bases from V and 10 bases from J, with 14 bases between. The CDR3 sequence is 12 residues long. Looked up from germline, CDR1 is SGHNT and CDR2 is YENEEA. CDR3: CASSVIQGGAFF. Written as DNA, the CDR3 is TGTGCCAGCAGCGTTATACAGGGCGGAGCTTTCTTT.

There are many counts of this clonotype. CDR3 DNA: TGTGCCAGCAGTGTGGAGGGTGATACGCAGTATTTT. Its translation is CASSVEGDTQYF. The chain combines TRBV2 with TRBJ2-3; D may be TRBD2 (6 bases). Trimming removed 4 bases at V and 6 bases at J, with 8 bases between. In germline, CDR1 is SNHLY, CDR2 FYNNEI. The CDR3 extends over 12 amino acids.

V usage is TRBV30 and J usage is TRBJ2-6, with a weak D call TRBD1 (6 bases). Germline loops: CDR1 GTSNPN, CDR2 SVGIG (reference sequence). The CDR3 has 14 residues. Trimming removed 7 bases from V and 0 bases from J, with 10 bases in between. The CDR3 spells CASQDSSGANVLTF. The CDR3 nucleotides are TGTGCCTCACAGGACAGCTCTGGGGCCAACGTCCTGACTTTC. Together with reference TRBV30 and TRBJ2-6, the CDR3 gives the full variable domain: SQTIHQWPATLVQPVGSPLSLECTVEGTSNPNLYWYRQAAGRGLQLLFYSVGIGQISSEVPQNLSASRPQDRQFILSSKKLLLSDSGFYLCASQDSSGANVLTFGAGSRLTVL.

About this clonotype itself: It may be a read error: a sequence one base away is much more abundant. The J gene is TRBJ2-3, the V gene TRBV7-2; D gene ambiguous. V was clipped by 1 base and J by 14 bases, with 22 bases between them. The CDR3 contains 15 residues. From germline, CDR1 is SGHTA and CDR2 FQGNSA. CDR3 DNA: TGTGCCAGCAGCTTAGTGGACGGCTACCTGGGCGCTGCGTATTTT. As protein: CASSLVDGYLGAAYF.

This clonotype was seen more than once but under ten times. V gene TRBV20-1 combines with J gene TRBJ2-7; D may match TRBD1 or TRBD2 (5 bases each). The CDR3 is 14 amino acids. Trimming stripped 3 bases from V and 3 bases from J, with 15 bases between. Per the germline V gene, CDR1 is DFQATT and CDR2 is SNEGSKA (reference sequence). CDR3 DNA sequence: TGCAGTGCTAGGGAGTTTGGGGACCACTACGAGCAGTACTTC. It specifies CSAREFGDHYEQYF.

This clonotype came up a few times. CDR3: CASSLAGRNTGELFF. The DNA of the CDR3 is TGTGCCAGCAGCTTGGCTGGCAGAAACACCGGGGAGCTGTTTTTT. The rearrangement uses TRBV5-6 and TRBJ2-2; D not certain. The CDR3 has 15 amino acids. Germline values: CDR1 SGHDT, CDR2 YYEEEE. V lost 0 bases and J 2 bases, leaving 8 bases between the germline ends.

The J gene is TRBJ2-3, the V gene TRBV12-5, with D tentatively TRBD1 (6 bases). CDR3 length: 16 amino acids. Germline loops: CDR1 LGHNT, CDR2 FRNRAP. V was clipped by 1 base and J by 2 bases, with 13 bases between them. This CDR3 is CASGLGQVQSTDTQYF. As DNA, the CDR3 is TGTGCTAGTGGTTTGGGACAGGTTCAATCCACAGATACGCAGTATTTT.

This clonotype was seen only a few times. The chain recombines TRBV9 with TRBJ1-2; D is unresolved. The CDR3 is 13 amino acids. The V gene lost 3 bases and the J gene lost 4 bases, with 10 bases spanning the gap. The germline gives CDR1 SGDLS, CDR2 YYNGEE. The CDR3 protein is CASSASGLYGYTF. CDR3 coding DNA: TGTGCCAGCAGCGCCAGTGGGCTCTATGGCTACACCTTC.

This chain links TRBV30 with TRBJ2-7, with D unclear. Germline CDR1 and CDR2: GTSNPN and SVGIG (reference sequence). The CDR3 runs 14 residues. V lost 0 bases and J 7 bases, leaving 16 bases between the germline ends. CDR3 protein: CAWSVGYASSEQYF. The CDR3 region has the DNA TGTGCCTGGAGTGTGGGGTATGCCTCTTCTGAGCAGTACTTC. The full variable domain, completed using reference TRBV30 and TRBJ2-7, is SQTIHQWPATLVQPVGSPLSLECTVEGTSNPNLYWYRQAAGRGLQLLFYSVGIGQISSEVPQNLSASRPQDRQFILSSKKLLLSDSGFYLCAWSVGYASSEQYFGPGTRLTVT.

This chain joins TRBV5-6 and TRBJ2-1; D gene unclear. The CDR3 sequence is 13 residues long. V lost 4 bases, J lost 1 base, and 6 bases lay in between. The germline V gene has CDR1 SGHDT and CDR2 YYEEEE. For the CDR3, the DNA is TGTGCCAGCAGCCCCGAGTCCTACAATGAGCAGTTCTTC. It codes for CASSPESYNEQFF.

Details on this clonotype: The junction departs from the called germline gene at one end, perhaps through a read error. This chain joins TRBV6-1 and TRBJ1-6; D unclear. CDR3 length: 15 residues. Germline loops: CDR1 MNHNS, CDR2 SASEGT. CDR3 sequence (DNA): TGTGCCAGCAGTGAAGTGGTCGGGCGTAATCCACCCCTCCACTTT. It translates to CASSEVVGRNPPLHF.

This clonotype was counted many times. The DNA for the CDR3 is TGTGCCAGCAGGGGAAGACTAGCGGACCCCTACGAGCAGTACTTC. It yields the protein CASRGRLADPYEQYF. The rearrangement joins TRBV6-1 to TRBJ2-7; TRBD2 matches at 9 bases. J gave up 2 bases and V 6 bases, and 8 bases lay outside the gene matches. The CDR3 is 15 amino acids. Germline V gene lookup returns CDR1 MNHNS and CDR2 SASEGT.

This clonotype was counted a few times. The chain carries TRBV29-1 and TRBJ1-1; D is possibly TRBD1 (5 bases). Germline assignment: CDR1 SQVTM and CDR2 ANQGSEA. The V and J ends lost 1 base and 9 bases respectively, with 15 bases between them. The CDR3 consists of 13 residues. The CDR3 loop is CSVEVGGGGKAFF. CDR3 nucleotides: TGCAGCGTTGAAGTGGGCGGGGGAGGGAAAGCTTTCTTT.

The V call is TRBV2, the J call TRBJ2-2; 10 bases are shared with TRBD2. V shed 2 bases and J 6 bases; nucleotides not matched to a gene: 6. CDR1 is SNHLY and CDR2 is FYNNEI in the germline V gene. The CDR3 totals 16 residues. CDR3 sequence reads: CASSEFQRGGAGELFF. CDR3 coding DNA: TGTGCCAGCAGTGAATTCCAGCGGGGGGGTGCCGGGGAGCTGTTTTTT. Based on the CDR3 plus reference TRBV2 and TRBJ2-2, the full variable domain is EPEVTQTPSHQVTQMGQEVILRCVPISNHLYFYWYRQILGQKVEFLVSFYNNEISEKSEIFDDQFSVERPDGSNFTLKIRSTKLEDSAMYFCASSEFQRGGAGELFFGEGSRLTVL.

A few counts support this clonotype. The V gene is TRBV6-2 or TRBV6-3, the J gene TRBJ2-3; 7 bases are a match to TRBD2. The CDR3 is 13 residues long. Germline CDR1 and CDR2: MNHEY and SVGEGT. Trimming removed 8 bases from V and 4 bases from J; junction bases left unmatched: 6. DNA for the CDR3: TGTGCCAGCGGCCGGGACTACTCAGATACGCAGTATTTT. Translation: CASGRDYSDTQYF.

There are many counts of this clonotype. V gene TRBV5-1 combines with J gene TRBJ2-1, with 10 nucleotides matching TRBD1. V shed 3 bases, J shed 6 bases, and the junction held 3 bases outside the gene matches. CDR3 length: 14 amino acids. Germline CDR1 reads SGHRS; CDR2 reads YFSETQ. CDR3 in DNA: TGCGCCAGCAGCTCCGGGACAGGGGCCAATGAGCAGTTCTTC. Amino acid sequence: CASSSGTGANEQFF.

This clonotype was picked up many times. The chain combines TRBV20-1 with TRBJ1-1; D perhaps matches TRBD1 (6 bases). V shed 3 bases and J shed 5 bases, with 13 bases lying between them. The CDR3 totals 13 residues. Germline assignment: CDR1 DFQATT and CDR2 SNEGSKA (reference sequence). In nucleotides, the CDR3 is TGCAGTGCTAGGGACGGGGGCAGGACTGAAGCTTTCTTT. Amino acids: CSARDGGRTEAFF.

The sample holds a few counts of this clonotype. The chain's CDR3 is CASKRQGGTGELFF. CDR3 DNA: TGTGCCAGCAAGCGGCAGGGGGGTACCGGGGAGCTGTTTTTT. This sequence joins TRBV2 and TRBJ2-2; tentatively, D is TRBD1 (7 bases). The germline V gene has CDR1 SNHLY and CDR2 FYNNEI. CDR3 length equals 14 residues. Trimming took 7 bases from V and 5 from J, leaving 14 bases between them.

This clonotype was picked up a small number of times. The chain employs TRBV5-1 and TRBJ2-5; 10 bases are a match to TRBD2. V gave up 4 bases and J gave up 2 bases; unmatched junction bases: 5. The CDR3 loop spans 15 amino acids. Germline CDR1 reads SGHRS; CDR2 reads YFSETQ. CDR3 sequence reads: CASSPTSGSQETQYF. The CDR3, as DNA: TGCGCCAGCAGCCCGACTAGCGGGTCGCAAGAGACCCAGTACTTC.

The chain uses TRBV12-3 or TRBV12-4 and TRBJ1-6, with D tentatively TRBD1 (5 bases). The length of the CDR3 is 17 residues. The V gene lost 6 bases and the J gene lost 9 bases, with 24 bases spanning the gap. CDR3 amino acids: CASSDNSGRLGGSPLHF. The CDR3 DNA reads TGTGCCAGCAGCGACAACAGTGGGAGGCTTGGGGGTTCACCCCTCCACTTT.

As DNA, the CDR3 is TGCGCCAGCAGTCGGACTAGCGGGAGTGTGAACAATGAGCAGTTCTTC. It translates to CASSRTSGSVNNEQFF. This chain connects TRBV5-1 to TRBJ2-1; 13 bases align to TRBD2. Germline V CDR1 and CDR2: SGHRS, YFSETQ. This CDR3 spans 16 amino acids. Trimming at V came to 5 bases and at J to 5 bases, leaving 7 bases not matched to a gene.